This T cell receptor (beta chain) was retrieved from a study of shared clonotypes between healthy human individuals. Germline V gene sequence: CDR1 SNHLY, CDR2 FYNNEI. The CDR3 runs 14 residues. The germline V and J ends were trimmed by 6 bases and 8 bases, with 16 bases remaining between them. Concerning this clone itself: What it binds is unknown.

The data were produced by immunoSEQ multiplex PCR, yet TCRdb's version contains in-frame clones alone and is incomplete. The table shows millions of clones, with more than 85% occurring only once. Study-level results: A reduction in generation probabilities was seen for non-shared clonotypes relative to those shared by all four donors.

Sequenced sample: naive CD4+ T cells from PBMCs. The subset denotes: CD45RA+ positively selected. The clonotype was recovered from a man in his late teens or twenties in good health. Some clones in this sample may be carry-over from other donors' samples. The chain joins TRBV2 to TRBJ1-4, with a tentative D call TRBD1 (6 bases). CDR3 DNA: TGTGCCAGCAGAGCGTACAGGGTCGGAGAAAAACTGTTTTTT. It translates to CASRAYRVGEKLFF.